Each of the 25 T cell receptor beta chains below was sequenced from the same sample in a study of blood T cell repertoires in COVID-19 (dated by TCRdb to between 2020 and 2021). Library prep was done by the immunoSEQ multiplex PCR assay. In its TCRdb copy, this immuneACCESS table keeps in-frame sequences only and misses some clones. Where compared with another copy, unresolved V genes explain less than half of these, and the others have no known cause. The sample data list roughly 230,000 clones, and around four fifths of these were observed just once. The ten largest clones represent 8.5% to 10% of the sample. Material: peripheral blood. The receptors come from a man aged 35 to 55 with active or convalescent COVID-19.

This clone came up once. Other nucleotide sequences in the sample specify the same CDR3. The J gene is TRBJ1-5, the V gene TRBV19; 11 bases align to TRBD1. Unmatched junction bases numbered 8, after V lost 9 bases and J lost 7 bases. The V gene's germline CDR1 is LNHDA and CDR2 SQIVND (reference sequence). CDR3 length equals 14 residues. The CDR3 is CASSGTGGNQPQHF. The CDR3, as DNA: TGTGCCAGCTCCGGGACAGGGGGTAACCAGCCCCAGCATTTT.

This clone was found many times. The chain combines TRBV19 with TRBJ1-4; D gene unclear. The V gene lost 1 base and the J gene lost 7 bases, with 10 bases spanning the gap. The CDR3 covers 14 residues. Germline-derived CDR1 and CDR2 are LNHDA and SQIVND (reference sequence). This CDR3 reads CASSIVTNGEKLFF. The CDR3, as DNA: TGTGCCAGTAGTATAGTCACAAATGGTGAAAAACTGTTTTTT.

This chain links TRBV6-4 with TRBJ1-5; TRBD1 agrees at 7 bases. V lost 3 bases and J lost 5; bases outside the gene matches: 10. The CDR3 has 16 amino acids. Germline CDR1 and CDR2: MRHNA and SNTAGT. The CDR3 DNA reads TGTGCCAGCAGTGAGTCGAGACAGGGAAAGGATCAGCCCCAGCATTTT. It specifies CASSESRQGKDQPQHF.

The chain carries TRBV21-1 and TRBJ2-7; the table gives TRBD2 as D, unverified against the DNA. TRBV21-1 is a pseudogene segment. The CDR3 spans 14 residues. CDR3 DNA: TGTGCCAGCAACGGGGTAGCGGGAATTTACGAGCAGTACTTC. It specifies CASNGVAGIYEQYF.

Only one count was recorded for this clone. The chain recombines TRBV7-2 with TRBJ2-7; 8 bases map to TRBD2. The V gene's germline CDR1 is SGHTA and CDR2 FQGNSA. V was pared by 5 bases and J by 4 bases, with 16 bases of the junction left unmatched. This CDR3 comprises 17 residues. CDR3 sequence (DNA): TGTGCCAGCAGCCCGAGAATTGGTACTAGCGGAGGGTACGAGCAGTACTTC. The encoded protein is CASSPRIGTSGGYEQYF.

CDR3 in DNA: TGTGCCAGCAGCGCGGACTGGAGCTCCTATAATTCACCCCTCCACTTT. Translated, it gives CASSADWSSYNSPLHF. This chain uses TRBV5-6 with TRBJ1-6; no firm D call. Trimming left V 4 bases short and J 0 bases short, with 11 bases between. There are 16 residues in the CDR3. Germline values: CDR1 SGHDT, CDR2 YYEEEE.

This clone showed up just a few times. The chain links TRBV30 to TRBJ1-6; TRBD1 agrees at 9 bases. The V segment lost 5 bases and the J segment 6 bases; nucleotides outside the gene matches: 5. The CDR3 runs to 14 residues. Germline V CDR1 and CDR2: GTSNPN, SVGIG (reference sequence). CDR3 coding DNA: TGTGCCTGGGACCGGGGACAGGGTAATTCACCCCTCCACTTT. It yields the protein CAWDRGQGNSPLHF.

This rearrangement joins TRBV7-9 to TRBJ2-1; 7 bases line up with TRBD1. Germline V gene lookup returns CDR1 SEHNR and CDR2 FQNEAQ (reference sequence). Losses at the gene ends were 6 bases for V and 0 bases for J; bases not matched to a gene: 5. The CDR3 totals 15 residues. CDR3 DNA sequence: TGTGCCAGCAGTCTGGACAGGAGCTCCTACAATGAGCAGTTCTTC. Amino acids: CASSLDRSSYNEQFF.

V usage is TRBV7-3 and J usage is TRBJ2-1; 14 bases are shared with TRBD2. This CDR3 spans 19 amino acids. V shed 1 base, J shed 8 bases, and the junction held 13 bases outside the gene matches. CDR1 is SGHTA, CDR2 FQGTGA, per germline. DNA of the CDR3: TGTGCCAGCAGCTTAAGTGTGACTAGCGGGAGGGCCGGGAAATATGAGCAGTTCTTC. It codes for CASSLSVTSGRAGKYEQFF. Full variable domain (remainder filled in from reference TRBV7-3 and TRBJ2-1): GAGVSQTPSNKVTEKGKYVELRCDPISGHTALYWYRQSLGQGPEFLIYFQGTGAADDSGLPNDRFFAVRPEGSVSTLKIQRTERGDSAVYLCASSLSVTSGRAGKYEQFFGPGTRLTVL.

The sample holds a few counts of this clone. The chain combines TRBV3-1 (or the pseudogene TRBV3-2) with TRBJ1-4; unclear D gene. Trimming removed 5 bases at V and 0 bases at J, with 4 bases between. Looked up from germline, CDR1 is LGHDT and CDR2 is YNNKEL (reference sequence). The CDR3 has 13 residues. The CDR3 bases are TGTGCCAGCAGCTATTCAACTAATGAAAAACTGTTTTTT. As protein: CASSYSTNEKLFF.

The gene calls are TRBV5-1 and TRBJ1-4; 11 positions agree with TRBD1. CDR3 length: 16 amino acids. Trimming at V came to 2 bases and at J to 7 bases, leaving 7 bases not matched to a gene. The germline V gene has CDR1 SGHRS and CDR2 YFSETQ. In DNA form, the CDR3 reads TGCGCCAGCAGCTTAACTGGACAGGGGGCGTCTGAAAAACTGTTTTTT. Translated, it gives CASSLTGQGASEKLFF. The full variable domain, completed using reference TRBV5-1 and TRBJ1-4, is KAGVTQTPRYLIKTRGQQVTLSCSPISGHRSVSWYQQTPGQGLQFLFEYFSETQRNKGNFPGRFSGRQFSNSRSEMNVSTLELGDSALYLCASSLTGQGASEKLFFGSGTQLSVL.

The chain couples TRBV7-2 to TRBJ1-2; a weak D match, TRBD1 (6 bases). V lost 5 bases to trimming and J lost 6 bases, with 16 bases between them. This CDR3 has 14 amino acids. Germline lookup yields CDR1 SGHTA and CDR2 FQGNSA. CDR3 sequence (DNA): TGTGCCAGCAGCCGGCTCGGGGGGCTTGATGGCTACACCTTC. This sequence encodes CASSRLGGLDGYTF.

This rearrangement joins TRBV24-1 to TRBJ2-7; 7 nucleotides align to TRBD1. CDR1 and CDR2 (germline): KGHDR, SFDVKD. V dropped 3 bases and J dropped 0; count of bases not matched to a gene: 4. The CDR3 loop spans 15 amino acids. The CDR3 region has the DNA TGTGCCACCAGTGATCCTCGGGACAGCTCCTACGAGCAGTACTTC. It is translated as CATSDPRDSSYEQYF.

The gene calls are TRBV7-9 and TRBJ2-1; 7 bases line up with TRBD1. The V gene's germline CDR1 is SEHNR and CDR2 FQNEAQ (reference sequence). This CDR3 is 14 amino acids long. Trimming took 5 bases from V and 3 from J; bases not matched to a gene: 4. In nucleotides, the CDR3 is TGTGCCAGCAGCATATGGACAGGCTACAATGAGCAGTTCTTC. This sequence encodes CASSIWTGYNEQFF.

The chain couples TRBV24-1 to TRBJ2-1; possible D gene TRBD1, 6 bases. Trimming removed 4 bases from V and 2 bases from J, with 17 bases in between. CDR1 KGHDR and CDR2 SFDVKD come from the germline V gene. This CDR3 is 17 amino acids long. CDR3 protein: CATSDVRGHAAYNEQFF. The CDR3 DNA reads TGTGCCACCAGTGACGTTCGGGGACACGCCGCCTACAATGAGCAGTTCTTC.

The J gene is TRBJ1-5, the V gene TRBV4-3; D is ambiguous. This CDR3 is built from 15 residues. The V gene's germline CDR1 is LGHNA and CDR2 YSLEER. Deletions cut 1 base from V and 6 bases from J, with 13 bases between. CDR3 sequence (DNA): TGCGCCAGCAGCCAAGTTGTCGGTACGAGTCAGCCCCAGCATTTT. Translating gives CASSQVVGTSQPQHF.

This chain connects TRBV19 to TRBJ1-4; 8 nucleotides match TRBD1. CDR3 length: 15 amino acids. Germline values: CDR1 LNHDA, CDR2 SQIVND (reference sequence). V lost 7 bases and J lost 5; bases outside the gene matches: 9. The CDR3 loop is CASTVGDRHNEKLFF. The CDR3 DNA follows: TGTGCCAGTACGGTGGGGGACAGGCACAATGAAAAACTGTTTTTT.

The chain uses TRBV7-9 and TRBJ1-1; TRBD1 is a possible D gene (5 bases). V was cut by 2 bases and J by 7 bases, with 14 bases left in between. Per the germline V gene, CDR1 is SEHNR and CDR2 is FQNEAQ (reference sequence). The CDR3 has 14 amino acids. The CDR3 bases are TGTGCCAGCAGCTTATCAGGGCCAAGAGATGAAGCTTTCTTT. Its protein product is CASSLSGPRDEAFF.

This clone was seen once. The CDR3 spells CASSPAGPLEQYF. As DNA, the CDR3 is TGTGCCAGCAGCCCGGCGGGACCGTTGGAGCAGTACTTC. The genes are TRBV7-9 and TRBJ2-7; TRBD2 is a possible D gene (6 bases). Looked up from germline, CDR1 is SEHNR and CDR2 is FQNEAQ (reference sequence). Between the trimmed V and J ends, which lost 5 bases and 7 bases, there was a span of 15 bases. The CDR3 has 13 amino acids.

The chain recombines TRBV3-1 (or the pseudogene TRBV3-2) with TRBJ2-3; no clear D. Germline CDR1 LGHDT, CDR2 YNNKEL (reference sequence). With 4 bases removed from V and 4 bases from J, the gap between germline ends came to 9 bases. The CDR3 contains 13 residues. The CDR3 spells CASSPHLPDTQYF. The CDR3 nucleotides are TGTGCCAGCAGCCCGCACTTACCAGATACGCAGTATTTT.

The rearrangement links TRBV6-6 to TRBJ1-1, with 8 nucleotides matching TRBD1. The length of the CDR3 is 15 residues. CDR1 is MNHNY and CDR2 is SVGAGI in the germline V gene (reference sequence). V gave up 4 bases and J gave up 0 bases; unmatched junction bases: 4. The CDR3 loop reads CASSFGQGLNTEAFF. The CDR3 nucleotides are TGTGCCAGCAGTTTCGGACAGGGCTTGAACACTGAAGCTTTCTTT.

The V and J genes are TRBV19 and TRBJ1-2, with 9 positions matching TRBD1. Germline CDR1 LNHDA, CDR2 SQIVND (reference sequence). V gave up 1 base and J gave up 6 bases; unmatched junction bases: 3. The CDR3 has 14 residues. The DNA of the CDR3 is TGTGCCAGTAGTATAGGGGGGACAGGGCATGGCTACACCTTC. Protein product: CASSIGGTGHGYTF. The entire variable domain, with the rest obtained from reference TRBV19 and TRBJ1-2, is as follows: DGGITQSPKYLFRKEGQNVTLSCEQNLNHDAMYWYRQDPGQGLRLIYYSQIVNDFQKGDIAEGYSVSREKKESFPLTVTSAQKNPTAFYLCASSIGGTGHGYTFGSGTRLTVV.

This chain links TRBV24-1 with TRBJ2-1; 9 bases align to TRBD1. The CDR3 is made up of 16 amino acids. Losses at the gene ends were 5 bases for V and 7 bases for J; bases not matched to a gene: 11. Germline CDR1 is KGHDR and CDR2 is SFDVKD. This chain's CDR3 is CATSAPPGQGENEQFF. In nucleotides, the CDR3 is TGTGCCACCAGTGCACCGCCGGGACAGGGAGAGAATGAGCAGTTCTTC.

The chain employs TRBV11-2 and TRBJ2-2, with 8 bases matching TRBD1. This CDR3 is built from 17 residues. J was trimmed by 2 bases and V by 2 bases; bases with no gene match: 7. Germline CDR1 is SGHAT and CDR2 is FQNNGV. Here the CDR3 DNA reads TGTGCCAGCAGCTTAACCCCAGCAGGGGGCAACACCGGGGAGCTGTTTTTT. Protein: CASSLTPAGGNTGELFF.

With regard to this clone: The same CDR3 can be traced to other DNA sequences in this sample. This CDR3 reads CATSDPGQGSTDTQYF. The CDR3 DNA reads TGTGCCACCAGCGACCCTGGACAGGGATCCACAGATACGCAGTATTTT. V and J are TRBV24-1 and TRBJ2-3; TRBD1 agrees at 8 bases. V lost 7 bases to trimming and J lost 2 bases; unmatched junction nucleotides: 10. Germline lookup yields CDR1 KGHDR and CDR2 SFDVKD. CDR3 length: 16 residues.